Here is one TCR beta chain with its context. The PCR was carried out with 60 Vbeta primers and 13 Jbeta primers. Sequenced by immunoSEQ multiplex PCR; TCRdb stores in-frame clones only, minus some. Of some 150,000 clones detected, roughly three quarters appear once; the ten largest clones hold roughly 6.3%. The sample belongs to a study of cytomegalovirus exposure and HLA in healthy donors. The germline V and J ends were trimmed by 9 bases and 2 bases, with 21 bases remaining between them. Germline values: CDR1 MDHEN, CDR2 SYDVKM. The CDR3 is 16 amino acids. Material for sequencing was PBMCs. This chain uses TRBV28 with TRBJ2-3; D is perhaps TRBD1 (5 bases). This clonotype was sampled from a woman in her forties in good health and CMV-seropositive. CDR3 residues: CASPPPAGRLTDTQYF. The CDR3 DNA reads as TGTGCCAGTCCCCCTCCGGCAGGGCGACTCACAGATACGCAGTATTTT.